The entry below gives a single T cell receptor beta chain sequence along with its context. This clonotype came up many times. There is no known antigen for this receptor. Within one base of it there is no much larger clone, and no base qualities were kept. The sample is drawn from a study of T cells in Graves' hyperthyroidism and ophthalmopathy (dated by TCRdb to about 2019). General notes on the study: Peripheral blood samples were taken at the time of initial diagnosis, prior to any treatment. A discovery cohort of approximately 100 patients, approximately 44 with Graves' ophthalmopathy and 55 to 65 with stable Graves' hyperthyroidism, was used to find distinguishing TCR V-J signatures. The study also compared thyroid tissue and blood T-cell repertoires from about 6 Graves' hyperthyroidism patients. For training and testing, the 100 or so patients in the discovery cohort were randomly divided in a 7:3 ratio. An independent validation cohort of under 20 hyperthyroidism patients and 17 patients who later progressed to ophthalmopathy tested prospective prediction of ophthalmopathy. Once sampling was done, hyperthyroidism patients were given methimazole at a starting dose of 30 mg daily, whereas ophthalmopathy patients were given high-dose intravenous methylprednisolone. The paper reports TCR Vbeta CDR3 sequencing of approximately 140 peripheral blood samples: around 45 ophthalmopathy, fewer than 80 hyperthyroidism and around 17 progressor patients. Results the study describes overall, beyond this receptor: Ophthalmopathy was separated from stable hyperthyroidism by a 13 V-J signature model, with around 90% sensitivity and around 81% specificity obtained in cross-validation and 80%/75% obtained in testing. In validation, the model predicted progression to ophthalmopathy a median of 6.5 months before onset, with around 70% sensitivity and about 72% specificity. Most expanded thyroid clonotypes (frequency above 0.001) were also detected in blood, a finding suggesting that blood repertoires may reflect thyroid immune responses. No statistical method was used to set the sample size in advance, and investigators knew the group allocation.

The TCR beta CDR3 regions were amplified from the RNA transcripts. The TCR CDR3 was subjected to a first round of RT-PCR using the HTBI primer set and the Qiagen OneStep RT-PCR kit. Libraries were constructed in a second round of multiplex PCR, after which size selection and purification were performed. The libraries were sequenced on an Illumina HiSeq2000 using paired-end 100 bp reads. Per the original workflow: Raw data were processed with SOAPnuke, discarding reads with adapters, uncalled bases, mean Phred below 15, or no exact constant-primer or identifier match. High-quality paired reads were merged using COPE v1.2.5, and each unique nucleotide sequence was defined as a clonotype. MiTCR v1.1 was used to align the clonotypes against IMGT TRBV, TRBD and TRBJ reference segments. Analysis was restricted to V-J combinations with a frequency above 0.0001, which covered 99% to 99.2% of repertoires. The TCS score was defined as F50 (clonal expansion) divided by E x V (chaos), with BLOSUM62-based TCRdist calculated between CDR3 peptides within each V-J. Welch's t-statistics and random forest reduced roughly 500 V-J features to about 12, which were used in a naive Bayes classifier (R e1071). Thyroid-blood repertoire similarity was quantified with the Morisita-Horn index. TCRdb reworked the public reads: Q25 trimming with fastp, MiXCR clone assembly, productive beta chains retained. A single entry per CDR3 protein holds the most common genes and DNA from its merged rows. The V and J calls, along with clone size, are taken from TCRdb and not from the paper's own processing. The sample table holds 800,000 or so distinct CDR3 sequences, of which roughly 37% were seen once. Of the sample, around 9.3% falls within the top ten clones.

The CDR3 spans 15 residues, from the cysteine through the phenylalanine. Of the read, only the CDR3 DNA is kept; its 45 bases are in frame from base 1. V trim: 0 bases; J trim: 3 bases; unmatched bases: 1. CDR1 SQVTM and CDR2 ANQGSEA were looked up in the germline V gene. Stable Graves' hyperthyroidism was defined as no progression to ophthalmopathy during 18 months of follow-up. Hyperthyroidism patients were newly diagnosed, with disease duration under 2 months, and aged 18 to 65 years. Patients with uncontrolled infections, other autoimmune diseases, pregnancy or lactation were excluded. Diagnoses were established on the basis of clinical symptoms, serum thyroxine and TRAb, thyroid ultrasound, and orbital computed tomography. Ficoll-Paque density gradient centrifugation was used to isolate PBMCs from under 11 ml of fresh peripheral blood. Total RNA was extracted with Trizol reagent, and quality was checked on an Agilent 2100 Bioanalyzer.

The specimen was blood. The chain couples TRBV29-1 to TRBJ2-7; a stretch of 14 junction bases matches TRBD2. This receptor was obtained from a man aged 18 to 29 with Graves' hyperthyroidism. The CDR3 region reads CSVEEGTSGSYEQYF. The DNA sequence follows: TGCAGCGTTGAAGAGGGGACTAGCGGGAGCTACGAGCAGTACTTC.